This T cell receptor beta chain was obtained from a study of shared clonotypes between healthy human individuals. This clone has just one count. Other DNA sequences of this sample code for an identical CDR3. Germline V gene data show CDR1 as SGHDT and CDR2 as YYEEEE. The CDR3 sequence is 15 residues long. V lost 2 bases and J lost 3; bases outside the gene matches: 3. The table came from immunoSEQ multiplex PCR; TCRdb's copy has only in-frame clones and leaves some out. This table has roughly 2,000,000 clones, about 95% appearing once. Positive CCR7 selection of CD45RO-negative cells yielded the naive CD8 cells, and terminally differentiated effector memory CD45RA+ cells were excluded. Each donor was a Caucasian adult residing in Nashville, Tennessee.

The origin of this receptor is a man between 18 and 29 years old in good health. Material: naive CD8+ T cells sorted from blood. V usage is TRBV5-6 and J usage is TRBJ2-1, with TRBD2 identical over 9 bases. CDR3 DNA sequence: TGTGCCAGCAGCTTAGCGGGAGGCCTCTACAATGAGCAGTTCTTC. Protein sequence: CASSLAGGLYNEQFF.